This TCR beta chain is drawn from a study of T-cell memory formation after mild COVID-19. Per the germline V gene, CDR1 is ENHRY and CDR2 is SYGVKD. V lost 5 bases, J lost 8 bases, and 15 bases lay in between. This CDR3 has 13 residues. In regard to this clonotype: Its antigen is currently unknown.

Findings of the study overall: Chiefly within CM and EM were the contracting CD4+ clones; CD8+ ones were within EMRA. The finding that pre-infection memory included some responding clones suggested that cross-reactive memory joined. SARS-CoV-2 specificity was not confirmed for second-wave clones peaking on day 37.

The 5'RACE method, run with constant-segment primers, produced TCR alpha and TCR beta cDNA libraries (carrying sample barcodes and UMIs). MiXCR, applied by TCRdb to the 5' RACE reads, yields one record per CDR3 protein. The sample includes approximately 240,000 distinct CDR3 sequences, about 17% of them seen just once. The sample taken for sequencing was PBMCs or a T cell subset sorted from them (not recorded which). The gene calls are TRBV10-3 and TRBJ1-1; D ambiguous. This receptor was identified in a man in his late teens or twenties who had mild COVID-19 (a few samples of this study predate the infection). Cell type and time point are not known. The CDR3 is CAISSQERSEAFF. For the CDR3, the DNA is TGTGCCATCAGTTCGCAGGAGAGATCAGAAGCTTTCTTT.